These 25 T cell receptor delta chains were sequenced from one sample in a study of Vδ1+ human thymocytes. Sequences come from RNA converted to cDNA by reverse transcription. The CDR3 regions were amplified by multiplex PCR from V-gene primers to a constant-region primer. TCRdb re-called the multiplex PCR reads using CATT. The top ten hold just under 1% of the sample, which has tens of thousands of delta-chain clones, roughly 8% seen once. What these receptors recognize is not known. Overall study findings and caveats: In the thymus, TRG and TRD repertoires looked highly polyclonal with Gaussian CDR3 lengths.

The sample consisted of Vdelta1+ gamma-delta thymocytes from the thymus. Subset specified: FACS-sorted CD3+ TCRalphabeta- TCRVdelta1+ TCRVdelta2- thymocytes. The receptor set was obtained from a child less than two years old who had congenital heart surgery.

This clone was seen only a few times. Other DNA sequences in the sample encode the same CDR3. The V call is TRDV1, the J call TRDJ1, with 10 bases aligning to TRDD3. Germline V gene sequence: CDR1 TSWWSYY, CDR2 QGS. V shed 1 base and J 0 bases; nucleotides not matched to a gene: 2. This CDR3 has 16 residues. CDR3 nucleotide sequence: TGTGCTCTTGGGGAACCTACTGGGGGATACACCGATAAACTCATCTTT. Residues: CALGEPTGGYTDKLIF.

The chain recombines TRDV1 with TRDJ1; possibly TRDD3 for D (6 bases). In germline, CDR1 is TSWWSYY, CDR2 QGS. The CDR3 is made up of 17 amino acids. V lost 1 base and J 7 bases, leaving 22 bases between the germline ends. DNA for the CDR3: TGTGCTCTTGGGGAACCGGGGTATAGGGGGACTGCCGCTAAACTCATCTTT. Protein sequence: CALGEPGYRGTAAKLIF.

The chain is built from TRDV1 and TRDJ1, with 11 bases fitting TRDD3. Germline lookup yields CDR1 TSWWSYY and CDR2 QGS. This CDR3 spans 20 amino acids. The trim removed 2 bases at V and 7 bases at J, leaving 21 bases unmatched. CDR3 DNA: TGTGCTCTTGGGGAATTATGTACTTCGGCCTGGGGGATACCTTGCGGTAAACTCATCTTT. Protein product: CALGELCTSAWGIPCGKLIF.

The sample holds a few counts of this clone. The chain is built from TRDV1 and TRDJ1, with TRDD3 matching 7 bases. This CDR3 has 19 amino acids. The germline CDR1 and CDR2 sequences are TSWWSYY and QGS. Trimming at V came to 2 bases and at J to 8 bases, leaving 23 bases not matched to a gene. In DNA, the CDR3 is TGTGCTCTTGGGGAAGAGGTTCGTGATACGAGCCGGGTGGGGGAAAAACTCATCTTT. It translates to CALGEEVRDTSRVGEKLIF.

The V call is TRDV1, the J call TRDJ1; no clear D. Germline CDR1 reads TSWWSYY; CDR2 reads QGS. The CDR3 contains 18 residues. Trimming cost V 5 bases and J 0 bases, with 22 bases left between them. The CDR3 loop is CALGLYFSRDSYTDKLIF. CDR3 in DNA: TGTGCTCTTGGGTTGTACTTCAGTAGGGACTCGTACACCGATAAACTCATCTTT.

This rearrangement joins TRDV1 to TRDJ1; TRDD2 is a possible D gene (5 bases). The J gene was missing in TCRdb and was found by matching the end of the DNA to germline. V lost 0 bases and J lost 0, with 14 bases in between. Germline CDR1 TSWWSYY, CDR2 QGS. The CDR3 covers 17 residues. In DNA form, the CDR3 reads TGTGCTCTTGGGGAACTGTACCTACCCGGGGACACCGATAAACTCATCTTT. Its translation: CALGELYLPGDTDKLIF.

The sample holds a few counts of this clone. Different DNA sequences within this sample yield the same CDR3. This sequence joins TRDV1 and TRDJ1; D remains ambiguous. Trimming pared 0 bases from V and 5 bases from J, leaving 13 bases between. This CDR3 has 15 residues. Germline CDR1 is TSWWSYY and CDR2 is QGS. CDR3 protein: CALGELSTQGDKLIF. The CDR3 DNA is TGTGCTCTTGGGGAACTGTCGACCCAAGGGGATAAACTCATCTTT.

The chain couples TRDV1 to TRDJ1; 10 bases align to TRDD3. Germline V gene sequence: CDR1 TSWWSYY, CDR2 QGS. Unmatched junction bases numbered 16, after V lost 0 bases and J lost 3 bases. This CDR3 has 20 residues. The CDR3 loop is CALGELRPSPTGGLSDKLIF. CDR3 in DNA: TGTGCTCTTGGGGAACTAAGGCCTTCCCCCACTGGGGGATTATCCGATAAACTCATCTTT.

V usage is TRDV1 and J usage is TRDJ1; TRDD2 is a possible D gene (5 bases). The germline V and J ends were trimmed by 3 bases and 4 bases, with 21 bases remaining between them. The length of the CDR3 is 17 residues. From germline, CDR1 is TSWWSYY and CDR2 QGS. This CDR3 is CALGEPTFWKKGDKLIF. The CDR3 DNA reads TGTGCTCTTGGGGAGCCTACGTTCTGGAAGAAAGGCGATAAACTCATCTTT.

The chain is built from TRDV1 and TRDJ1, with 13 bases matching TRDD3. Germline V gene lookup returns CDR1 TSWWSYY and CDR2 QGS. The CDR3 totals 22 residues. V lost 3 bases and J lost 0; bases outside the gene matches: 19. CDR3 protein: CALGDTTTGGYARKRYTDKLIF. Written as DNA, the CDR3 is TGTGCTCTTGGGGATACGACTACTGGGGGATACGCAAGAAAAAGGTACACCGATAAACTCATCTTT.

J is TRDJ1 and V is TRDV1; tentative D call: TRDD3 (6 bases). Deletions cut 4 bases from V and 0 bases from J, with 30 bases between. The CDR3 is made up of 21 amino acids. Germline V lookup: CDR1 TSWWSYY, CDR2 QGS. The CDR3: CALGVMPPGYMGVKYTDKLIF. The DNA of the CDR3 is TGTGCTCTTGGGGTCATGCCCCCCGGGTACATGGGGGTGAAGTACACCGATAAACTCATCTTT.

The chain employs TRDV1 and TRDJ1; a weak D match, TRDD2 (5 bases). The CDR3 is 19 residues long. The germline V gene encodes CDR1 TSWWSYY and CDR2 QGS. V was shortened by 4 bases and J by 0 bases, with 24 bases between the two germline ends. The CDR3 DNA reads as TGTGCTCTTGGGGGTCTAGACGTTCCACCCTTCGGATACACCGATAAACTCATCTTT. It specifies CALGGLDVPPFGYTDKLIF.

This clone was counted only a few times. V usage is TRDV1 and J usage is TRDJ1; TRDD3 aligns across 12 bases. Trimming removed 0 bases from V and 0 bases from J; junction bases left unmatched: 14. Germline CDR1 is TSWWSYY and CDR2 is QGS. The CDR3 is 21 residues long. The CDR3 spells CALGELAGWGIRDPYTDKLIF. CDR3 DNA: TGTGCTCTTGGGGAACTCGCCGGCTGGGGGATACGCGACCCGTACACCGATAAACTCATCTTT.

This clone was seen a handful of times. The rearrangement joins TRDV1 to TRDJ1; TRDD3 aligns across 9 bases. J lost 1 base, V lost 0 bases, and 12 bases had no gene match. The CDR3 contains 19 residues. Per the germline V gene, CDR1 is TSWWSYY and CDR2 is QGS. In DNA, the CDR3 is TGTGCTCTTGGGGAACTCGCCTATGGGGATACGCTCGGCACCGATAAACTCATCTTT. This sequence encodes CALGELAYGDTLGTDKLIF.

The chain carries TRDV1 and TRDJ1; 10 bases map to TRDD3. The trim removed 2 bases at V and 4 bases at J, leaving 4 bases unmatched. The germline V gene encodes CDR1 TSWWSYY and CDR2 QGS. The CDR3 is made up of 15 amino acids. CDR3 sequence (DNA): TGTGCTCTTGGGGAATTTGCTGGGGGATACGATAAACTCATCTTT. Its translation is CALGEFAGGYDKLIF.

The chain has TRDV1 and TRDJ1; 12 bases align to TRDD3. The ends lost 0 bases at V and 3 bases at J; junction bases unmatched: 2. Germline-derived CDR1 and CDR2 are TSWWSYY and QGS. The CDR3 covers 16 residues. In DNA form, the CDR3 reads TGTGCTCTTGGGGAACTAGCTGGGGGATACGCCGATAAACTCATCTTT. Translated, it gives CALGELAGGYADKLIF.

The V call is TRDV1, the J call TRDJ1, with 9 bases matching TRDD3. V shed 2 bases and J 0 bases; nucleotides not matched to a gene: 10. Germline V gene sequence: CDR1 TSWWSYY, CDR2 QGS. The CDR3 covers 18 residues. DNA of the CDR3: TGTGCTCTTGGGGAAGTGGGGGGATACACCCCGTACACCGATAAACTCATCTTT. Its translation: CALGEVGGYTPYTDKLIF.

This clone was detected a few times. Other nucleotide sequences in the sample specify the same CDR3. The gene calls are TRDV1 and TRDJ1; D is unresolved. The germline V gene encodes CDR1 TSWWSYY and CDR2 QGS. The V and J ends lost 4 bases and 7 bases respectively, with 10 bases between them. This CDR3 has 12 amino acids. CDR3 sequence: CALGVPLGKLIF. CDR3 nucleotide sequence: TGTGCTCTTGGGGTGCCCCTTGGTAAACTCATCTTT.

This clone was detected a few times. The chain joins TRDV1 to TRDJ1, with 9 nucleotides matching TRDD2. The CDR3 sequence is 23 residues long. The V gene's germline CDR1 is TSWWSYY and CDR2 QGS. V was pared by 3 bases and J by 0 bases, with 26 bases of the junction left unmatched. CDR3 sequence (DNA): TGTGCTCTTGGGGACCCTAGAAGCCTTCCTACGGTCGGTGGGGGACCCTACACCGATAAACTCATCTTT. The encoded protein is CALGDPRSLPTVGGGPYTDKLIF.

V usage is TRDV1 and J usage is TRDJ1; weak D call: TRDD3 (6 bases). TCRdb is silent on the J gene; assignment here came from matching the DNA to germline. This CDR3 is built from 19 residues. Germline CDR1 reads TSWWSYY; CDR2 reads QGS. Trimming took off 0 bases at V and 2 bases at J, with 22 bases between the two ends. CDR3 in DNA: TGTGCTCTTGGGGAACTTCCTAGCGTACTGGGTCATGGAACCGATAAACTCATCTTT. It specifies CALGELPSVLGHGTDKLIF.

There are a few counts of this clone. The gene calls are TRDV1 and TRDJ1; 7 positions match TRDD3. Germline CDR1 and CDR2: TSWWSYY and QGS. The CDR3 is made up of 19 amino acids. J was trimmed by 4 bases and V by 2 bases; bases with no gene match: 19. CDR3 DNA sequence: TGTGCTCTTGGGGAAATTTCTCGTGAGGATACGCTCTTGATCGATAAACTCATCTTT. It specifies CALGEISREDTLLIDKLIF.

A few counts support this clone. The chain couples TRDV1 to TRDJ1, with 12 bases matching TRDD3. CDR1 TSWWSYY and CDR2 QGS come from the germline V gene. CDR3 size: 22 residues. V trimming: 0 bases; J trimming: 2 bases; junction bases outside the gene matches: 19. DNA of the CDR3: TGTGCTCTTGGGGAACTAACTGAGGTTCCGGTTACTGGGGGATACAGGACCGATAAACTCATCTTT. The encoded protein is CALGELTEVPVTGGYRTDKLIF.

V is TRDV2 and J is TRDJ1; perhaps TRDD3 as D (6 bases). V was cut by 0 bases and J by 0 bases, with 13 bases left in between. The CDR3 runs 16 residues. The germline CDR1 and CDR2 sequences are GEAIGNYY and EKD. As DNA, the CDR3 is TGTGCCTGTGACACCGTCTGGGGTCGAAACACCGATAAACTCATCTTT. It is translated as CACDTVWGRNTDKLIF.

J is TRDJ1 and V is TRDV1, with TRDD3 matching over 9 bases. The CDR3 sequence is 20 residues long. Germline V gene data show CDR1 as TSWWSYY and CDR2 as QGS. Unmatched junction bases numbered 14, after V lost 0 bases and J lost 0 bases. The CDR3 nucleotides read TGTGCTCTTGGGGAACTCGAAACCTGTACTGGGGGACTGTACACCGATAAACTCATCTTT. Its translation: CALGELETCTGGLYTDKLIF.

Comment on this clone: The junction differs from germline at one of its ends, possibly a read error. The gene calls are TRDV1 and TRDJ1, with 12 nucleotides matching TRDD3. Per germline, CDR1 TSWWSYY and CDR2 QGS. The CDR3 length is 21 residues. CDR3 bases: TGCGCTCTTGGGGAACCGGCCTTCCTACTGGGGGATACCCACCGCACCGATAAACTCATCTTT. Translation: CALGEPAFLLGDTHRTDKLIF.